A single sample is the source of the 14 T cell receptor beta chains below, sequenced in a study of shared clonotypes between healthy human individuals. Clones were read by immunoSEQ multiplex PCR, and TCRdb kept only the in-frame ones, dropping some. The sample lists about 2.4 million clones, over 85% occurring once. The sample comprised naive CD4+ T cells from PBMCs. Subset described: CD45RA+ positively selected. The receptors here all came from a man aged 18 to 29 in good health. Some clones in this sample may be carry-over from other donors' samples.

V and J are TRBV28 and TRBJ1-2; D might be TRBD1 (6 bases). V was clipped by 4 bases and J by 2 bases, with 17 bases between them. The germline V gene has CDR1 MDHEN and CDR2 SYDVKM. The CDR3 is 16 amino acids. This chain's CDR3 is CASSSLPVTGNYGYTF. CDR3 nucleotides: TGTGCCAGCAGTTCCCTACCCGTAACAGGGAACTATGGCTACACCTTC.

Of note for this clone: A read error may produce the germline difference seen at one junction end. This chain links TRBV10-3 with TRBJ2-7, with D uncertain. The CDR3 is 12 amino acids. In germline, CDR1 is ENHRY, CDR2 SYGVKD. As DNA, the CDR3 is TGTGCCATCAGTGAGTCGTTGACCCGCTGGGACTTC. This encodes CAISESLTRWDF.

The V and J genes are TRBV5-4 and TRBJ2-1; possible D gene TRBD1, 6 bases. V was shortened by 2 bases and J by 5 bases, with 14 bases between the two germline ends. The CDR3 sequence is 15 residues long. The germline CDR1 and CDR2 sequences are SGHNT and YYREEE (reference sequence). The CDR3, as DNA: TGTGCCAGCAGCTTAGTCGGGACAAACCACAATGAGCAGTTCTTC. Translated, it gives CASSLVGTNHNEQFF.

The rearrangement uses TRBV5-6 and TRBJ2-7, with TRBD2 matching over 14 bases. The CDR3 has 15 amino acids. The germline CDR1 and CDR2 sequences are SGHDT and YYEEEE. The ends lost 4 bases at V and 6 bases at J; junction bases unmatched: 6. The DNA of the CDR3 is TGTGCCAGCAGCGCACGACTAGCGGGAGGGCCCGAGCAGTACTTC. It encodes CASSARLAGGPEQYF.

This chain links TRBV29-1 with TRBJ2-7; TRBD1 might be the D (6 bases). The CDR3 contains 14 residues. Germline V gene sequence: CDR1 SQVTM, CDR2 ANQGSEA. Trimming took off 4 bases at V and 5 bases at J, with 18 bases between the two ends. In DNA form, the CDR3 reads TGCAGCGTTGGAGGTAGAACAGGGTTACACGAGCAGTACTTC. Amino acid sequence: CSVGGRTGLHEQYF.

The gene calls are TRBV9 and TRBJ2-4; tentative D call: TRBD1 (7 bases). Deletions cut 6 bases from V and 4 bases from J, with 14 bases between. CDR1 SGDLS and CDR2 YYNGEE come from the germline V gene. The CDR3 is 14 amino acids. This chain's CDR3 is CASTRGAEKNIQYF. The CDR3 nucleotides read TGTGCCAGCACCAGGGGGGCAGAAAAAAACATTCAGTACTTC.

This CDR3 reads CASSSPGRGQNQPQHF. CDR3 sequence (DNA): TGTGCCAGCAGTTCCCCGGGCAGGGGTCAGAATCAGCCCCAGCATTTT. This chain joins TRBV28 and TRBJ1-5; a weak D match, TRBD1 (6 bases). The CDR3 is 16 amino acids. CDR1 MDHEN and CDR2 SYDVKM come from the germline V gene. V gave up 4 bases and J gave up 4 bases, with 17 bases separating them.

The V gene is TRBV27, the J gene TRBJ2-3; 11 bases map to TRBD2. Germline CDR1 is MNHEY and CDR2 is SMNVEV (reference sequence). The CDR3 runs 16 residues. Germline trimming cut 5 bases from V and 3 bases from J; bases unmatched to any gene: 7. The DNA of the CDR3 is TGTGCCAGCAGTGCGTTAGCGGGAGGGCCGACAGATACGCAGTATTTT. Its protein product is CASSALAGGPTDTQYF.

The rearrangement links TRBV7-2 to TRBJ2-7, with 12 bases aligning to TRBD2. This CDR3 has 17 residues. The V gene end was trimmed by 5 bases and the J gene end by 5 bases; junction bases not matched to a gene: 13. The V gene's germline CDR1 is SGHTA and CDR2 FQGNSA. In DNA, the CDR3 is TGTGCCAGCAGCCGCGGTCCTAGCGGGAGGGCCGAAGACGAGCAGTACTTC. Protein: CASSRGPSGRAEDEQYF.

The genes are TRBV9 and TRBJ2-2; TRBD1 matches at 8 bases. Germline CDR1 SGDLS, CDR2 YYNGEE. The CDR3 has 15 amino acids. Germline trimming cut 4 bases from V and 3 bases from J; bases unmatched to any gene: 5. The CDR3 here is CASSRQGRYTGELFF. In DNA form, the CDR3 reads TGTGCCAGCAGCAGACAGGGGAGGTACACCGGGGAGCTGTTTTTT.

The chain is built from TRBV7-9 and TRBJ2-3; perhaps D is TRBD1 or TRBD2 (5 bases each). Between the trimmed V and J ends, which lost 4 bases and 0 bases, there was a span of 14 bases. Per the germline V gene, CDR1 is SEHNR and CDR2 is FQNEAQ (reference sequence). There are 16 residues in the CDR3. The CDR3 sequence: CASSSRGTDSTDTQYF. CDR3 in DNA: TGTGCCAGCAGCTCGAGGGGTACAGACAGCACAGATACGCAGTATTTT.

The rearrangement uses TRBV18 and TRBJ2-7; perhaps TRBD1 as D (6 bases). This CDR3 region has 14 residues. Germline CDR1 is KGHSH and CDR2 is LQKENI. The V end lost 2 bases, the J end lost 4 bases, and 12 bases lay between the germline ends. CDR3 protein: CASSPNRAVYEQYF. The CDR3 DNA sequence: TGTGCCAGCTCACCAAACAGGGCTGTGTACGAGCAGTACTTC.

This clone showed up just once. The genes are TRBV7-8 and TRBJ2-2, with 14 positions matching TRBD2. Losses at the gene ends were 1 base for V and 4 bases for J; bases not matched to a gene: 11. CDR1 and CDR2 from the germline V gene are SGHVS and FQNEAQ. The CDR3 runs to 20 residues. The CDR3 sequence: CASSLVPGLAGGRGTGELFF. In DNA, the CDR3 is TGTGCCAGCAGCTTAGTTCCCGGACTAGCGGGAGGACGCGGCACCGGGGAGCTGTTTTTT.

The chain uses TRBV11-3 and TRBJ2-7; 12 nucleotides match TRBD2. CDR3 length: 15 amino acids. Trimming took 5 bases from V and 3 from J; bases not matched to a gene: 5. Per the germline V gene, CDR1 is SGHNT and CDR2 is YENEEA. Here the CDR3 DNA reads TGTGCCAGCAGCCCCGGACTAGCGGGGCTCTACGAGCAGTACTTC. As protein: CASSPGLAGLYEQYF.